A selection of T cell receptor beta chains follows, all from one sample in a study of T cells in Graves' hyperthyroidism and ophthalmopathy. TCRdb re-analysed the multiplex PCR reads in MiXCR, keeping a single row per CDR3 protein. The sample has more than 300,000 distinct CDR3 sequences; approximately 18% are singletons. Sequenced input: blood. The receptors originated from a woman aged 30 to 39 with Graves' hyperthyroidism that later progressed to Graves' ophthalmopathy. Both conserved end residues are part of each CDR3. The D gene is left open where the match is weak. A clone size is listed for some rows: how often the clone was seen (once, few, many), or a class if it is expanded.

-	TRBV11-2	-	TRBJ2-7	CASRPTQGGWDFDQYF	TGTGCCAGCAGACCCACCCAGGGGGGCTGGGATTTCGATCAGTACTTC
many	TRBV27	-	TRBJ1-6	CASSLYFPGANNSPLHF	TGTGCCAGCAGTTTATACTTCCCAGGGGCGAATAATTCACCCCTCCACTTT
-	TRBV28	TRBD1	TRBJ1-5	CASSLLTGGTNQPQHF	TGTGCCAGCAGTTTATTGACAGGGGGCACCAATCAGCCCCAGCATTTT
-	TRBV15	-	TRBJ1-4	CATSRDHLNARGEKLFF	TGTGCCACCAGCAGAGATCATTTGAACGCGAGGGGAGAAAAACTGTTTTTT
few	TRBV25-1	-	TRBJ1-4	CASSELGWTGATNEKLFF	TGTGCCAGCAGTGAATTGGGATGGACGGGCGCAACTAATGAAAAACTGTTTTTT
few	TRBV30	-	TRBJ2-7	CAWSVLDGQYF	TGTGCCTGGAGTGTCTTAGATGGGCAGTACTTC
many	TRBV10-3	-	TRBJ1-2	CAISESGGRGGYTF	TGTGCCATCAGTGAGTCAGGGGGACGTGGAGGCTACACCTTC
many	TRBV28	TRBD2	TRBJ2-5	CASSHRLAPRRSNQETQYF	TGTGCCAGCAGTCACCGACTAGCTCCCCGACGGAGCAACCAAGAGACCCAGTACTTC
many	TRBV9	-	TRBJ1-2	CASSVAPGNGYTF	TGTGCCAGCAGCGTAGCCCCCGGGAATGGCTACACCTTC
few	TRBV2	-	TRBJ1-1	CASSEGTGITEAFF	TGTGCCAGCAGTGAAGGGACGGGGATAACTGAAGCTTTCTTT
many	TRBV27	-	TRBJ1-6	CASSHPVKGGRRNSPLHF	TGTGCCAGCAGTCATCCGGTAAAGGGGGGGCGCAGAAATTCACCCCTCCACTTT
-	TRBV4-1	-	TRBJ2-5	CASSHEPTGETQYF	TGCGCCAGCAGCCACGAACCTACAGGGGAGACCCAGTACTTC